This TCR beta chain is drawn from a study of T cells in Graves' hyperthyroidism and ophthalmopathy. Amplified TCR beta CDR3 regions derived from RNA transcripts. First-round RT-PCR of the TCR CDR3 relied on the HTBI primer set. MiXCR was run by TCRdb on the multiplex PCR reads, yielding one entry per CDR3 protein. The sample includes roughly 840,000 distinct CDR3 sequences, more than 30% of them seen just once. In germline, CDR1 is SEHNR, CDR2 FQNEAQ (reference sequence). The V end lost 3 bases, the J end lost 6 bases, and 8 bases lay between the germline ends. The CDR3 covers 12 residues. The sample consisted of blood. The chain recombines TRBV7-9 with TRBJ1-2; D gene ambiguous. This receptor was identified in a man between 18 and 35 years old with Graves' hyperthyroidism. The CDR3 sequence: CASSLFPDGYTF. The CDR3 region has the DNA TGTGCCAGCAGCTTGTTTCCAGATGGCTACACCTTC.